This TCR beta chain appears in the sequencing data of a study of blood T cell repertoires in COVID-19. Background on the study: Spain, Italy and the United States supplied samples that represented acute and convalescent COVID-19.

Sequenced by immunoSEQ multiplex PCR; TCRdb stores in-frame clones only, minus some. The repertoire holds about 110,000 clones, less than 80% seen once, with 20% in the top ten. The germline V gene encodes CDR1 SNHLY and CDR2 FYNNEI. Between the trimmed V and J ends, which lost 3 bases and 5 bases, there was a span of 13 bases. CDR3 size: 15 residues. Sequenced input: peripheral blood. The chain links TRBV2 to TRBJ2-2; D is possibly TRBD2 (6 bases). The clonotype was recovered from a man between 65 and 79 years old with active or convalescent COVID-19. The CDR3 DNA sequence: TGTGCCAGCAGTGAGCGAACGGGAGTGACCGGGGAGCTGTTTTTT. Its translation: CASSERTGVTGELFF.